This TCR beta chain was sequenced for a study of blood T cell repertoires in COVID-19. As for the study in general: Samples came from the United States, Italy and Spain, spanning acute and convalescent COVID-19. Sources were T cells, B-cell-depleted T cells, or PBMCs; the material itself was cDNA or gDNA.

As originally analysed: By means of reference gene primer amplification, nucleated cell counts were estimated. Sequenced by immunoSEQ multiplex PCR; TCRdb stores in-frame clones only, minus some. The DNA was the basis for D and trimming; V, J and clone size are from that table. The sample holds about 330,000 clones, 88% seen once. The study recruited people aged 18 to 89 years across about two dozen US areas. Per the germline V gene, CDR1 is ENHRY and CDR2 is SYGVKD. V was pared by 5 bases and J by 2 bases, with 6 bases of the junction left unmatched. This CDR3 comprises 15 residues. The sequence was collected from a man aged 30-40 years who had recovered from COVID-19. This chain connects TRBV10-3 to TRBJ1-5; 7 nucleotides agree with TRBD1. Sequencing used PBMCs or T cells enriched from blood (not recorded which). CDR3 DNA: TGTGCCATCAGTCCGACAGGGTACGGCAATCAGCCCCAGCATTTT. Protein product: CAISPTGYGNQPQHF.